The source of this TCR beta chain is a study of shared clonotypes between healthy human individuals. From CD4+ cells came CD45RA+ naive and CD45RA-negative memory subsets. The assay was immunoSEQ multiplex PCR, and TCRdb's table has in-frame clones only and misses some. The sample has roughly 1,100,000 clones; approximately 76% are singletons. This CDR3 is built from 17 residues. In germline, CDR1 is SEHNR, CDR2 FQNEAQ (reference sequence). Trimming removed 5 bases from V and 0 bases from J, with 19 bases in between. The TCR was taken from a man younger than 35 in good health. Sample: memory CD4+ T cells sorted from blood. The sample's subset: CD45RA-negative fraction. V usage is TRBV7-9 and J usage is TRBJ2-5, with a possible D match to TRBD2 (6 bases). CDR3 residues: CASSPRPGTQYQETQYF. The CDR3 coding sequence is TGTGCCAGCAGCCCCCGCCCGGGGACTCAGTACCAAGAGACCCAGTACTTC.